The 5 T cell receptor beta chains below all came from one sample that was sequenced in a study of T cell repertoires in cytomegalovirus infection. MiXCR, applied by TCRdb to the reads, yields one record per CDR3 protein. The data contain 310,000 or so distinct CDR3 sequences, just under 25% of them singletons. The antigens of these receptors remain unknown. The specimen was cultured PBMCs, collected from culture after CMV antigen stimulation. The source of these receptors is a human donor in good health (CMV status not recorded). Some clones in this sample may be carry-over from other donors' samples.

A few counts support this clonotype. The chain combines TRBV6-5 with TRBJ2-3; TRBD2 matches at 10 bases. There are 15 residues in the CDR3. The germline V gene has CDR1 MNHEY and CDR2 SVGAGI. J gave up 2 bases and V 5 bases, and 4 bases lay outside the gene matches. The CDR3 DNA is TGTGCCAGCAGTGGTAGCGGGAGGATCACAGATACGCAGTATTTT. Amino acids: CASSGSGRITDTQYF.

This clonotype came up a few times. The CDR3 here is CASSLTRWLAGKETQYF. The DNA of the CDR3 is TGTGCCAGCAGCTTAACGCGGTGGCTAGCGGGAAAAGAGACCCAGTACTTC. The chain carries TRBV7-2 and TRBJ2-5; the match to TRBD2 covers 9 bases. Germline lookup yields CDR1 SGHTA and CDR2 FQGNSA. The V segment lost 2 bases and the J segment 3 bases; nucleotides outside the gene matches: 10. The CDR3 consists of 17 residues.

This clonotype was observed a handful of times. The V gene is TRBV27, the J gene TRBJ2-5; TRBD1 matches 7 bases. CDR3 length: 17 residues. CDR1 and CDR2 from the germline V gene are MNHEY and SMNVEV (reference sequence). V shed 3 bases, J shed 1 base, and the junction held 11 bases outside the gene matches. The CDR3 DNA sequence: TGTGCCAGCAGTTTCCTCGCGACAGGGAGCTTCCAAGAGACCCAGTACTTC. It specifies CASSFLATGSFQETQYF.

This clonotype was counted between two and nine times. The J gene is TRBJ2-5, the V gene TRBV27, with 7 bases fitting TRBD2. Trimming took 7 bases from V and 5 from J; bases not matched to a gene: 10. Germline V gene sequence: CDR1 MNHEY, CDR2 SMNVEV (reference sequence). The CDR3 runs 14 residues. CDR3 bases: TGTGCCAGCATTCCAACGACTAGCTCCGAGACCCAGTACTTC. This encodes CASIPTTSSETQYF.

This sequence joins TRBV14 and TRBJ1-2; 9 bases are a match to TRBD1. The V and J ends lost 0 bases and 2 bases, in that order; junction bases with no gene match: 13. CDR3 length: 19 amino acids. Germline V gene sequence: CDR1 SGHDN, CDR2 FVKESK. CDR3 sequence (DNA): TGTGCCAGCAGCCAAGATCGTAGAACACAGGGGGCCCTGAACTATGGCTACACCTTC. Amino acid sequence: CASSQDRRTQGALNYGYTF.